Listed here is a single TCR beta chain. Its antigen is as yet unknown. CD4+ cells and CD8+ cells were each obtained through positive magnetic bead selection, and their purity was assessed by flow cytometry. Some clones are missing from TCRdb's copy, which holds only in-frame ones; the method was immunoSEQ multiplex PCR. The sample lists 20,000 or so clones, approximately 75% occurring once. The V end lost 3 bases, the J end lost 3 bases, and 9 bases lay between the germline ends. Germline lookup yields CDR1 LGHNA and CDR2 YSLEER. CDR3 length equals 13 residues. This specimen comes from a study of somatic mutations in cytotoxic T cells in rheumatoid arthritis. General observations from the study: Clonality of CD8+ T cells, which was compared between rheumatoid arthritis patients and age-matched healthy controls, did not differ significantly. Each of about an eighth of the roughly 60 patients had a largest CD8+ clone that made up more than 20% of CD8+ cells.

This TCR was recovered from an adult with rheumatoid arthritis. V usage is TRBV4-3 and J usage is TRBJ2-7; D ambiguous. Sequencing was carried out using CD8+ T cells sorted from blood. The CDR3 is CASSHATYYEQYF. Here the CDR3 DNA reads TGCGCCAGCAGCCACGCTACCTACTACGAGCAGTACTTC.